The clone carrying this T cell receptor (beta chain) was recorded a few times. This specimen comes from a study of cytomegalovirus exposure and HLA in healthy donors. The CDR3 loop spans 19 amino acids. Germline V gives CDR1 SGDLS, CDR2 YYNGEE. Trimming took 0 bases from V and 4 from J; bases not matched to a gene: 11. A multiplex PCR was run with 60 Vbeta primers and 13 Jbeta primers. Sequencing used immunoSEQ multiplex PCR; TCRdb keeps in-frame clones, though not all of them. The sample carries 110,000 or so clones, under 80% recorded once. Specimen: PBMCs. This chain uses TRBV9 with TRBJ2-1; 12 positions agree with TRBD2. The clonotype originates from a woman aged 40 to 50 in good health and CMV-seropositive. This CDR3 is CASSVGTSGTLGIYNEQFF. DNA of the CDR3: TGTGCCAGCAGCGTAGGGACTAGCGGGACACTTGGGATATACAATGAGCAGTTCTTC.